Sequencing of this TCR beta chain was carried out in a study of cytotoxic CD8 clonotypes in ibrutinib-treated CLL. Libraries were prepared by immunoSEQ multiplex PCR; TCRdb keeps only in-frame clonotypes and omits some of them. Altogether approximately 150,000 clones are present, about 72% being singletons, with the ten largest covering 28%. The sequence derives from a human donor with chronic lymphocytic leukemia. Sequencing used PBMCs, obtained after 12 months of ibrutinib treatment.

The CDR3 DNA sequence: TGTGCCAGCAGCTCCCCGGGACAGGGGTGGTTTAAGTACTTC. This gives the protein CASSSPGQGWFKYF. The chain couples TRBV7-8 to TRBJ2-7, with TRBD1 identical over 10 bases. Germline-derived CDR1 and CDR2 are SGHVS and FQNEAQ. The CDR3 length is 14 residues. Trimming took 4 bases from V and 11 from J; bases not matched to a gene: 11.